Sequencing of this TCR beta chain was carried out in a study of lymphopenia after photon versus proton radiotherapy. Measured with immunoSEQ multiplex PCR; TCRdb has only the in-frame clones, and not every one. The sample gives 20,000 or so clones, around 90% of which show up once; roughly 9.7% is in the top ten. Sequenced here: peripheral blood, sampled from a patient treated with proton-based radiotherapy. This sequence was found in a woman in her seventies with pancreatic cancer. Some clones in this sample may be carry-over from other donors' samples.

The CDR3 bases are TGTGCCACCAGCAGATTTGGGGGCACTGGAAACACCATATATTTT. Translating it yields CATSRFGGTGNTIYF. The chain links TRBV15 to TRBJ1-3, with TRBD1 as a possible D gene (6 bases). The V end lost 2 bases, the J end lost 2 bases, and 10 bases lay between the germline ends. Germline V gene lookup returns CDR1 LNHNV and CDR2 YYDKDF (reference sequence). The CDR3 runs 15 residues.